Shown below are 12 T cell receptor beta chains from a single sample sequenced in a study of control samples from healthy donors and cancer patients. Profiled with immunoSEQ multiplex PCR; TCRdb holds only in-frame clones, not every one. The repertoire holds 200,000 to 250,000 clones, with roughly 94% as singletons. Material for sequencing was blood. All receptors come from a man aged 50-60 years in good health.

The genes are TRBV5-1 and TRBJ1-2; D not resolved. Deletions cut 4 bases from V and 4 bases from J, with 20 bases between. The V gene's germline CDR1 is SGHRS and CDR2 YFSETQ. The CDR3 is 16 amino acids. CDR3 sequence reads: CASSEMFSEGGYGYTF. The CDR3 nucleotides read TGCGCCAGCAGCGAGATGTTTTCGGAGGGAGGCTATGGCTACACCTTC.

This chain links TRBV6-6 with TRBJ1-1, with D possibly TRBD1 on 5 matching bases. Germline loops: CDR1 MNHNY, CDR2 SVGAGI (reference sequence). Between the trimmed V and J ends, which lost 8 bases and 4 bases, there was a span of 14 bases. The CDR3 covers 13 residues. The CDR3 DNA sequence: TGTGCCAGCCCTAGACAGAGGGGCACTGAAGCTTTCTTT. This translates into CASPRQRGTEAFF.

V usage is TRBV19 and J usage is TRBJ1-5, with TRBD1 identical over 8 bases. CDR1 and CDR2 from the germline V gene are LNHDA and SQIVND (reference sequence). CDR3 length: 14 residues. V shed 6 bases, J shed 7 bases, and the junction held 8 bases outside the gene matches. CDR3 protein: CASSQQGDWQPQHF. The CDR3 DNA reads as TGTGCCAGTAGCCAACAGGGGGATTGGCAGCCCCAGCATTTT. Using reference TRBV19 and TRBJ1-5 for the parts outside the CDR3, the full variable domain is DGGITQSPKYLFRKEGQNVTLSCEQNLNHDAMYWYRQDPGQGLRLIYYSQIVNDFQKGDIAEGYSVSREKKESFPLTVTSAQKNPTAFYLCASSQQGDWQPQHFGDGTRLSIL.

This chain uses TRBV7-2 with TRBJ2-5; D could derive from TRBD1 or TRBD2 (5 bases each). The CDR3 length is 14 residues. Trimming cost V 5 bases and J 4 bases, with 14 bases left between them. Germline V lookup: CDR1 SGHTA, CDR2 FQGNSA. CDR3 region: CASSPGTAGETQYF. The CDR3 coding sequence is TGTGCCAGCAGCCCCGGGACCGCTGGAGAGACCCAGTACTTC.

The chain couples TRBV28 to TRBJ2-2; TRBD1 aligns across 7 bases. The V gene end was trimmed by 4 bases and the J gene end by 3 bases; junction bases not matched to a gene: 2. Germline CDR1 reads MDHEN; CDR2 reads SYDVKM. This CDR3 contains 14 residues. CDR3 DNA: TGTGCCAGCAGTTCCCAGGGGGACACCGGGGAGCTGTTTTTT. It yields the protein CASSSQGDTGELFF.

The CDR3 DNA reads as TGTGCCACCAGTGACCCCGAGGTGACTAGCGGGGGAAACACCGGGGAGCTGTTTTTT. This gives the protein CATSDPEVTSGGNTGELFF. This rearrangement joins TRBV24-1 to TRBJ2-2; 12 bases fit TRBD2. Per germline, CDR1 KGHDR and CDR2 SFDVKD. This CDR3 is built from 19 residues. J was trimmed by 2 bases and V by 4 bases; bases with no gene match: 10.

This clone was seen a single time. The J gene is TRBJ2-1, the V gene TRBV28; weak D call: TRBD1 (6 bases). CDR3 length: 14 amino acids. V lost 2 bases, J lost 9 bases, and 14 bases lay in between. Germline CDR1 is MDHEN and CDR2 is SYDVKM. The CDR3 reads CASSLAYRDSEQFF. The CDR3 bases are TGTGCCAGCAGTTTAGCCTACAGGGATAGTGAGCAGTTCTTC.

The chain combines TRBV6-5 with TRBJ1-4, with D uncertain. The germline V gene has CDR1 MNHEY and CDR2 SVGAGI. V gave up 6 bases and J gave up 7 bases, with 12 bases separating them. The length of the CDR3 is 13 residues. The CDR3 DNA is TGTGCCAGCAGCATGGGCCCAGTTGAAAAACTGTTTTTT. Translating it yields CASSMGPVEKLFF.

This clone has a single count. V and J are TRBV28 and TRBJ1-5; possible D gene TRBD1, 5 bases. Trimming left V 7 bases short and J 3 bases short, with 16 bases between. The CDR3 spans 15 residues. The germline V gene has CDR1 MDHEN and CDR2 SYDVKM. The CDR3 sequence is CASNYIDSSNQPQHF. The CDR3 DNA sequence: TGTGCCAGCAATTATATCGACAGTTCCAATCAGCCCCAGCATTTT. The variable domain in full, with the rest retrieved from reference TRBV28 and TRBJ1-5, is DVKVTQSSRYLVKRTGEKVFLECVQDMDHENMFWYRQDPGLGLRLIYFSYDVKMKEKGDIPEGYSVSREKKERFSLILESASTNQTSMYLCASNYIDSSNQPQHFGDGTRLSIL.

The rearrangement links TRBV4-2 to TRBJ1-5, with 9 bases matching TRBD1. V shed 4 bases and J 5 bases; nucleotides not matched to a gene: 3. Germline lookup yields CDR1 LGHNA and CDR2 YNFKEQ. This CDR3 has 14 residues. The CDR3 bases are TGTGCCAGCAGCCCGGACAGGGGTGATCAGCCCCAGCATTTT. It yields the protein CASSPDRGDQPQHF.

V is TRBV9 and J is TRBJ2-1, with 7 bases that match TRBD2. CDR1 is SGDLS, CDR2 YYNGEE, per germline. The V and J ends lost 4 bases and 8 bases, in that order; junction bases with no gene match: 6. This CDR3 contains 13 residues. The CDR3 coding sequence is TGTGCCAGCAGCAGAAGGGAGGGCTATGAGCAGTTCTTC. It is translated as CASSRREGYEQFF.

V is TRBV27 and J is TRBJ1-6; tentative D call: TRBD1 (5 bases). Trimming took 5 bases from V and 9 from J, leaving 17 bases between them. Germline-derived CDR1 and CDR2 are MNHEY and SMNVEV (reference sequence). The CDR3 consists of 15 residues. The CDR3 spells CASSASYQGGSPLHF. The CDR3 DNA reads as TGTGCCAGCAGTGCTTCGTATCAGGGAGGTTCACCCCTCCACTTT.